This record looks at one TCR beta chain sequence and its context. No antigen is known for it. The data were taken from a study of relationships among human T cell subsets. Study findings and constraints: Substantial CDR3 sharing among Th1, Th2 and regulatory cells suggested stochastic fate choice. Over 60% of CD8+ cytotoxic sequences came from clones with over 100 reads.

Semiquantitative ARM-PCR amplified T cell receptor alpha and beta CDR3 regions from mRNA. ARM-PCR used tagged nested gene-specific primers, then communal superprimers for exponential amplification. MiXCR, applied by TCRdb to the multiplex PCR reads, yields one record per CDR3 protein. The table has fewer than 15,000 distinct CDR3 sequences, 60% seen once. Regulatory T cells were selected from positively selected CD4+ cells using anti-CD25 beads. V was pared by 6 bases and J by 4 bases, with 19 bases between. This CDR3 is built from 15 residues. Germline CDR1 SGHAT, CDR2 FQNNGV. Material: Tregs sorted from blood. The receptor comes from a man aged 40-49 years in good health. The chain uses TRBV11-2 and TRBJ2-7; TRBD2 is a possible D gene (6 bases). This CDR3 is CASRKAGRGTYEQYF. In nucleotides, the CDR3 is TGTGCCAGCAGGAAAGCGGGCCGAGGAACTTACGAGCAGTACTTC.